This TCR beta chain comes out of a study of cytomegalovirus exposure and HLA in healthy donors. The study's findings and limits: HLA restriction was apparent for most CMV-associated TCR beta chains in a later analysis. Researchers catalogued about 150 TCR beta chains as cytomegalovirus-associated. It was reported that TCR beta sequences correctly inferred the HLA-A and HLA-B alleles for most subjects.

The primer mix had 60 Vbeta and 13 Jbeta primers. TCRdb keeps only in-frame clones here, not all; method: immunoSEQ multiplex PCR. The data hold some 90,000 clones, with around 79% observed a single time. Notes on this clone: Its target is not known.

V was pared by 3 bases and J by 10 bases, with 15 bases between. Germline V CDR1 and CDR2: GTSNPN, SVGIG (reference sequence). The CDR3 is 12 residues long. This receptor was taken from a female donor in good health and CMV-seropositive. Sequencing was carried out using PBMCs. The chain couples TRBV30 to TRBJ1-2; D remains ambiguous. The CDR3 DNA is TGTGCCTGGAGGAATGCCGGGTTTTACTACACCTTC. Its translation is CAWRNAGFYYTF. Full variable domain (remainder filled in from reference TRBV30 and TRBJ1-2): SQTIHQWPATLVQPVGSPLSLECTVEGTSNPNLYWYRQAAGRGLQLLFYSVGIGQISSEVPQNLSASRPQDRQFILSSKKLLLSDSGFYLCAWRNAGFYYTFGSGTRLTVV.